This entry lists 16 T cell receptor beta chains sequenced from one sample in a study of T cells in Graves' hyperthyroidism and ophthalmopathy. Researchers amplified the TCR beta CDR3 regions from RNA transcripts. First-round RT-PCR targeting the TCR CDR3 was performed with the HTBI primer set. TCRdb reprocessed the multiplex PCR reads with MiXCR, giving one entry per CDR3 protein. Of hundreds of thousands of distinct CDR3 sequences listed, roughly an eighth were seen once; the top ten hold around 32%. The sequencing input was blood. These receptors were collected from a woman aged 40 to 55 with Graves' ophthalmopathy.

This clonotype has ten or more counts. V and J are TRBV24-1 and TRBJ2-1; 9 nucleotides align to TRBD1. Losses at the gene ends were 0 bases for V and 7 bases for J; bases not matched to a gene: 9. This CDR3 is 17 amino acids long. CDR1 KGHDR and CDR2 SFDVKD come from the germline V gene. The CDR3 here is CATSDLAPQGAWNEQFF. CDR3 in DNA: TGTGCCACCAGTGATTTGGCCCCACAGGGGGCTTGGAATGAGCAGTTCTTC.

For this clonotype: This may be a read error: a much more frequent sequence differs by one nucleotide. V is TRBV12-3 or TRBV12-4 and J is TRBJ2-6; the match to TRBD1 covers 8 bases. The CDR3 has 15 amino acids. The CDR3, as DNA: TGTGCCAGCACCTGGACAGGGATCGGGGCCAACCTCCTGACTTTC. Translating it yields CASTWTGIGANLLTF.

The CDR3 protein is CSVYRTSAYNEQFF. CDR3 nucleotide sequence: TGCAGCGTTTACCGGACTAGCGCATACAATGAGCAGTTCTTC. This chain connects TRBV29-1 to TRBJ2-1; 9 bases match TRBD2. From germline, CDR1 is SQVTM and CDR2 ANQGSEA. J lost 4 bases, V lost 5 bases, and 6 bases had no gene match. The CDR3 is 14 amino acids.

The table lists this clonotype with many counts. This rearrangement joins TRBV9 to TRBJ1-1; tentative D call: TRBD1 (5 bases). V lost 0 bases to trimming and J lost 2 bases, with 8 bases between them. Germline V gives CDR1 SGDLS, CDR2 YYNGEE. The length of the CDR3 is 14 residues. CDR3 in DNA: TGTGCCAGCAGCGTAGGATGGGACAACACTGAAGCTTTCTTT. Its protein is CASSVGWDNTEAFF.

This clonotype has ten or more counts. The chain is built from TRBV13 and TRBJ1-5; D unresolved. The germline gives CDR1 PRHDT, CDR2 FYEKMQ (reference sequence). Trimming pared 3 bases from V and 0 bases from J, leaving 9 bases between. CDR3 length: 15 residues. The CDR3 sequence: CASSFGRNSNQPQHF. The CDR3 bases are TGTGCCAGCAGCTTCGGGCGGAATAGCAATCAGCCCCAGCATTTT.

This clonotype was seen repeatedly, ten times or more. The chain joins TRBV7-9 to TRBJ2-2; 9 bases map to TRBD1. The junction had 7 bases not matched to a gene; V was cut back by 2 bases and J by 6 bases. The germline gives CDR1 SEHNR, CDR2 FQNEAQ (reference sequence). The CDR3 is 16 amino acids. The CDR3: CASSLKSTGGPGELFF. The CDR3 DNA reads TGTGCCAGCAGCTTAAAGTCGACAGGGGGGCCCGGGGAGCTGTTTTTT. Looking up the rest from reference TRBV7-9 and TRBJ2-2 gives the full variable domain: DTGVSQNPRHKITKRGQNVTFRCDPISEHNRLYWYRQTLGQGPEFLTYFQNEAQLEKSRLLSDRFSAERPKGSFSTLEIQRTEQGDSAMYLCASSLKSTGGPGELFFGEGSRLTVL.

This clonotype was found many times. The chain is built from TRBV28 and TRBJ1-5; a possible D gene is TRBD1 (6 bases). Per the germline V gene, CDR1 is MDHEN and CDR2 is SYDVKM. V lost 6 bases to trimming and J lost 2 bases, with 14 bases between them. The CDR3 has 15 residues. Written as DNA, the CDR3 is TGTGCCAGCAGCCGCCCGGACAGCCGCAATCAGCCCCAGCATTTT. It yields the protein CASSRPDSRNQPQHF.

The chain's CDR3 is CASSETMNGAKTNSRNSPLHF. CDR3 sequence (DNA): TGTGCCAGCAGTGAAACGATGAATGGGGCAAAGACCAATTCCCGGAATTCACCCCTCCACTTT. The rearrangement uses TRBV2 and TRBJ1-6, with D maybe TRBD1 (5 bases). The CDR3 spans 21 residues. Germline lookup yields CDR1 SNHLY and CDR2 FYNNEI. Between the trimmed V and J ends, which lost 2 bases and 7 bases, there was a span of 30 bases.

The gene calls are TRBV19 and TRBJ2-7; 8 nucleotides match TRBD2. The CDR3 has 15 amino acids. Germline CDR1 is LNHDA and CDR2 is SQIVND (reference sequence). J was trimmed by 0 bases and V by 5 bases; bases with no gene match: 6. DNA for the CDR3: TGTGCCAGTAGTCCATCTAGCGGGTCCTCCTACGAGCAGTACTTC. It encodes CASSPSSGSSYEQYF.

This clonotype was picked up many times. The chain joins TRBV19 to TRBJ2-4; TRBD1 matches at 7 bases. Germline V gives CDR1 LNHDA, CDR2 SQIVND (reference sequence). The CDR3 contains 13 residues. V was clipped by 7 bases and J by 8 bases; unmatched bases: 8. CDR3 DNA sequence: TGTGCCAGTAAATCGACAGGGACGTACATTCAGTACTTC. Its translation: CASKSTGTYIQYF.

This clonotype appeared many times. The V gene is TRBV27, the J gene TRBJ2-3, with D possibly called TRBD1 or TRBD2 (5 bases each). Germline lookup yields CDR1 MNHEY and CDR2 SMNVEV (reference sequence). Between the trimmed V and J ends, which lost 3 bases and 5 bases, there was a span of 9 bases. CDR3 size: 13 residues. The DNA of the CDR3 is TGTGCCAGCAGTTTTTTGGGGGTAGATACGCAGTATTTT. It specifies CASSFLGVDTQYF.

The V and J genes are TRBV24-1 and TRBJ1-2; D uncertain. Germline loops: CDR1 KGHDR, CDR2 SFDVKD. Trimming pared 3 bases from V and 6 bases from J, leaving 16 bases between. The CDR3 runs to 15 residues. The CDR3 region has the DNA TGTGCCACCAGTGATAGGGTGGTGGGTCTGGATGGCTACACCTTC. As protein: CATSDRVVGLDGYTF.

There are many counts of this clonotype. This sequence joins TRBV20-1 and TRBJ2-5; unclear D gene. This CDR3 is built from 13 residues. V was cut by 4 bases and J by 3 bases, with 12 bases left in between. The germline CDR1 and CDR2 sequences are DFQATT and SNEGSKA (reference sequence). The CDR3 protein is CSAKSFGEETQYF. Here the CDR3 DNA reads TGCAGTGCTAAATCTTTCGGCGAAGAGACCCAGTACTTC.

This clonotype was detected ten times or more. The chain has TRBV20-1 and TRBJ2-1; 7 positions match TRBD2. This CDR3 spans 13 amino acids. CDR1 is DFQATT, CDR2 SNEGSKA, per germline (reference sequence). In DNA form, the CDR3 reads TGCACCCGACTCGTGGTGAGGGAGGGGAGAGCGTTCTTC. Translated: CTRLVVREGRAFF.

The chain couples TRBV3-1 to TRBJ2-7; D unclear. Trimming took 8 bases from V and 4 from J, leaving 6 bases between them. In germline, CDR1 is LGHDT, CDR2 YNNKEL (reference sequence). The CDR3 covers 10 residues. This chain's CDR3 is CASGLYEQYF. The CDR3, as DNA: TGTGCCAGCGGCCTGTACGAGCAGTACTTC.

In its sample, this clonotype was seen many times. The chain joins TRBV6-2 or TRBV6-3 to TRBJ1-1, with a tentative D call TRBD1 (5 bases). The CDR3 totals 16 residues. Deletions cut 5 bases from V and 3 bases from J, with 19 bases between. Germline CDR1 is MNHEY and CDR2 is SVGEGT. In nucleotides, the CDR3 is TGTGCCAGCAGTCGCAGGGTTTTCGGGGGAGACACTGAAGCTTTCTTT. Amino acids: CASSRRVFGGDTEAFF.